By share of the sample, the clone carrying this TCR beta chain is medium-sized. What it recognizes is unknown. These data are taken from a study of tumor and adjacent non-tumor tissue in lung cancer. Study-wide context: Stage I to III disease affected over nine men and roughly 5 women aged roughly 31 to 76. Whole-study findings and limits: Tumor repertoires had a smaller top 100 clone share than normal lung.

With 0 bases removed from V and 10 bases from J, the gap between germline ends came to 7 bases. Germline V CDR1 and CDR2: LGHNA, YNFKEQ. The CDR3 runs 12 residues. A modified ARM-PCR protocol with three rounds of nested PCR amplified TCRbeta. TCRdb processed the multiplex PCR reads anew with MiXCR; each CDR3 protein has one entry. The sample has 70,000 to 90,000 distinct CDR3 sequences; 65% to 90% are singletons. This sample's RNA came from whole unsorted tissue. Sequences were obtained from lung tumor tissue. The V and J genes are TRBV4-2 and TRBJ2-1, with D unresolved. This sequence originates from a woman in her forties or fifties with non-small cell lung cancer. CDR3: CASSQEYGEQFF. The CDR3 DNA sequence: TGTGCCAGCAGCCAAGAGTACGGAGAGCAGTTCTTC.